The clone carrying this T cell receptor (beta chain) was found a few times. Its specificity is unknown. Germline V gives CDR1 KGHSH, CDR2 LQKENI. CDR3 size: 14 residues. V dropped 4 bases and J dropped 1 base, with 9 bases sitting between them. The source of the sample is a study of beta chain features in type 1 diabetes. Overall study: Similarity in age, gender and cell yields was seen between patients and healthy donors. Broader study findings: TCRB CDR3 length was moderately but significantly reduced in all four CD4+ subsets of Type 1 diabetes patients. In comparison with healthy donors, patients had naive, central memory and Treg TCRB repertoires that appeared more similar. For cells with high TCR expression, cDNA sequencing could yield over-representation.

Expressed TCRB transcripts were sequenced after all isolated RNA was converted to cDNA. Method: immunoSEQ multiplex PCR; TCRdb's copy keeps in-frame clones and lacks some. The sample consists of about 270,000 clones, around 15% of them appearing once. The chain carries TRBV18 and TRBJ2-3; tentatively, D is TRBD1 (6 bases). The sequenced sample was naive CD4+ T cells from blood. The source is a man aged 25-40 years with type 1 diabetes. CDR3 DNA: TGTGCCAGCTCACTTGACAGGCGCACAGATACGCAGTATTTT. It specifies CASSLDRRTDTQYF.